These 28 T cell receptor beta chains originate from one sample sequenced in a study of blood T cell repertoires in COVID-19 (dated by TCRdb to about 2020). Library preparation was by the immunoSEQ multiplex PCR assay. TCRdb holds this immuneACCESS table with in-frame rearrangements only. Some clones are missing; in checked studies, unresolved V genes explain under half, and the rest has no known cause. The sample table records approximately 88,000 clones; about 80% of these occur just once. Jointly, the top ten make up roughly a fifth of the sample. Source material: peripheral blood. The source of these receptors is a woman aged 80 or older with acute or convalescent COVID-19.

This clone was picked up a small number of times. J is TRBJ2-7 and V is TRBV29-1; the match to TRBD2 covers 8 bases. The germline CDR1 and CDR2 sequences are SQVTM and ANQGSEA. V dropped 7 bases and J dropped 1; count of bases not matched to a gene: 9. CDR3 size: 14 residues. CDR3 DNA sequence: TGCAGCGCCGGCGGCGGGGGGACATCCTACGAGCAGTACTTC. Encoded protein: CSAGGGGTSYEQYF.

Only a few counts were recorded for this clone. Here the CDR3 reads CASSLAPGGGEAFF. DNA of the CDR3: TGCGCCAGCAGCTTGGCGCCGGGGGGCGGGGAAGCTTTCTTT. The chain is built from TRBV5-1 and TRBJ1-1, with D maybe TRBD1 (6 bases). V gave up 0 bases and J gave up 8 bases, with 14 bases separating them. CDR1 is SGHRS and CDR2 is YFSETQ in the germline V gene. The CDR3 extends over 14 amino acids.

The CDR3 protein is CASSLGGSSYNSPLHF. The CDR3 nucleotides are TGTGCCAGCAGCCTTGGGGGGAGCTCCTATAATTCACCCCTCCACTTT. This rearrangement joins TRBV5-4 to TRBJ1-6, with D possibly TRBD1 on 5 matching bases. The CDR3 contains 16 residues. Germline values: CDR1 SGHNT, CDR2 YYREEE (reference sequence). Trimming stripped 4 bases from V and 0 bases from J, with 11 bases between.

As DNA, the CDR3 is TGCGCCAGCAGCTTGGGGGACAGGCCTAACTATGGCTACACCTTC. Amino acid sequence: CASSLGDRPNYGYTF. V gene TRBV5-1 combines with J gene TRBJ1-2; TRBD1 matches 8 bases. V shed 0 bases, J shed 0 bases, and the junction held 1 base outside the gene matches. This CDR3 is built from 15 residues. Per the germline V gene, CDR1 is SGHRS and CDR2 is YFSETQ.

This clone was counted only a few times. The DNA of the CDR3 is TGTGCCAGCAGCGGTGACTTGCGAGTGAACGAGCAGTACTTC. Its protein is CASSGDLRVNEQYF. The chain couples TRBV7-9 to TRBJ2-7; D gene unclear. The CDR3 sequence is 14 residues long. V dropped 5 bases and J dropped 5 bases, with 16 bases sitting between them. The germline gives CDR1 SEHNR, CDR2 FQNEAQ (reference sequence).

V gene TRBV5-1 combines with J gene TRBJ1-1; perhaps TRBD1 as D (5 bases). This CDR3 is built from 14 residues. Germline CDR1 reads SGHRS; CDR2 reads YFSETQ. V shed 2 bases and J shed 3 bases, with 11 bases lying between them. This CDR3 is CASSFSQGDTEAFF. CDR3 bases: TGCGCCAGCAGCTTTTCCCAGGGTGACACTGAAGCTTTCTTT.

The chain recombines TRBV7-6 with TRBJ2-2, with TRBD2 as a possible D gene (5 bases). Trimming shortened V by 4 bases and J by 3 bases, and 15 bases separated the two germline ends. The germline V gene has CDR1 SGHVS and CDR2 FNYEAQ. The CDR3 is made up of 16 amino acids. CDR3: CASSSITGWDTGELFF. DNA of the CDR3: TGTGCCAGCAGCTCAATAACGGGGTGGGACACCGGGGAGCTGTTTTTT. The entire variable domain, with the rest obtained from reference TRBV7-6 and TRBJ2-2, is as follows: GAGVSQSPRYKVTKRGQDVALRCDPISGHVSLYWYRQALGQGPEFLTYFNYEAQQDKSGLPNDRFSAERPEGSISTLTIQRTEQRDSAMYRCASSSITGWDTGELFFGEGSRLTVL.

V and J are TRBV18 and TRBJ2-7; a weak D match, TRBD2 (6 bases). The CDR3 is 14 residues long. The V and J ends lost 3 bases and 3 bases respectively, with 12 bases between them. Germline CDR1 is KGHSH and CDR2 is LQKENI. In DNA, the CDR3 is TGTGCCAGCTCACCCGGGGAGGTTCTCTACGAGCAGTACTTC. This codes for CASSPGEVLYEQYF.

The chain combines TRBV7-2 with TRBJ2-5; a weak D match, TRBD1 (7 bases). Germline V gene sequence: CDR1 SGHTA, CDR2 FQGNSA. V lost 4 bases to trimming and J lost 5 bases, with 14 bases between them. The CDR3 length is 14 residues. The DNA for the CDR3 is TGTGCCAGCAGCTGGGGGGACAGCGGGGAGACCCAGTACTTC. It is translated as CASSWGDSGETQYF.

The genes are TRBV2 and TRBJ2-5, with TRBD1 matching 7 bases. Germline CDR1 reads SNHLY; CDR2 reads FYNNEI. The CDR3 is 13 amino acids. V lost 5 bases, J lost 7 bases, and 7 bases stayed unmatched. The CDR3 nucleotides read TGTGCCAGCAGTTGGGACAGTGAGGGGACCCAGTACTTC. The encoded protein is CASSWDSEGTQYF.

The chain carries TRBV2 and TRBJ2-5; TRBD1 aligns across 7 bases. Germline V gene data show CDR1 as SNHLY and CDR2 as FYNNEI. The CDR3 is made up of 13 amino acids. J lost 4 bases, V lost 6 bases, and 5 bases had no gene match. The CDR3 region is CASRKGGGETQYF. DNA for the CDR3: TGTGCCAGCAGAAAAGGGGGCGGAGAGACCCAGTACTTC.

The J gene is TRBJ2-5, the V gene TRBV6-5; a possible D gene is TRBD1 (5 bases). Germline V gene sequence: CDR1 MNHEY, CDR2 SVGAGI. V was pared by 6 bases and J by 7 bases, with 12 bases between. The CDR3 totals 12 residues. CDR3 DNA sequence: TGTGCCAGCAGGGAGACAGTTGGGACCCAGTACTTC. Protein sequence: CASRETVGTQYF.

V is TRBV5-1 and J is TRBJ2-2; 8 bases match TRBD2. Germline-derived CDR1 and CDR2 are SGHRS and YFSETQ. The CDR3 is 16 amino acids. The J segment lost 7 bases and the V segment lost 7 bases, leaving 15 bases of the junction unmatched. The CDR3 DNA sequence: TGCGCCAGCCAGCGGGGGCACCCCCAAAATAGCGGGGAGCTGTTTTTT. Translating it yields CASQRGHPQNSGELFF.

The rearrangement links TRBV10-3 to TRBJ2-5, with TRBD1 matching over 7 bases. Trimming cost V 0 bases and J 5 bases; bases outside gene matches: 6. CDR1 is ENHRY and CDR2 is SYGVKD in the germline V gene. The length of the CDR3 is 15 residues. The CDR3 here is CAISESEGAWETQYF. CDR3 nucleotide sequence: TGTGCCATCAGTGAGTCAGAGGGGGCCTGGGAGACCCAGTACTTC.

This clone was detected a few times. The gene calls are TRBV29-1 and TRBJ2-1; D is perhaps TRBD2 (6 bases). V was trimmed by 6 bases and J by 8 bases, leaving 8 bases between them. Germline V gene data show CDR1 as SQVTM and CDR2 as ANQGSEA. This CDR3 spans 10 amino acids. As DNA, the CDR3 is TGCAGCGTGGGAGGCGATGAGCAGTTCTTC. It translates to CSVGGDEQFF.

The rearrangement joins TRBV6-5 to TRBJ2-6; 7 positions match TRBD2. This CDR3 has 15 residues. Germline V gene data show CDR1 as MNHEY and CDR2 as SVGAGI. The CDR3 here is CVTAYGGSGANVLTF. As DNA, the CDR3 is TGTGTCACCGCCTACGGGGGGTCTGGGGCCAACGTCCTGACTTTC.

The V gene is TRBV5-8, the J gene TRBJ2-5, with TRBD1 matching 7 bases. Germline assignment: CDR1 SGHTS and CDR2 YDEGEE. V trimming: 5 bases; J trimming: 0 bases; junction bases outside the gene matches: 7. This CDR3 spans 15 amino acids. The CDR3, as DNA: TGTGCCAGCAGACACCGGGACAGCCACCAAGAGACCCAGTACTTC. It specifies CASRHRDSHQETQYF.

V and J are TRBV4-1 and TRBJ2-3; tentatively, D is TRBD1 (6 bases). Germline CDR1 MGHRA, CDR2 YSYEKL. Trimming cost V 3 bases and J 3 bases, with 16 bases left between them. The CDR3 loop spans 16 amino acids. The DNA for the CDR3 is TGCGCCAGCAGCCAGGCGCAAGGGGGAAGAACAGATACGCAGTATTTT. It translates to CASSQAQGGRTDTQYF.

The table lists this clone with a count of one. The genes are TRBV27 and TRBJ2-7; 7 bases line up with TRBD1. The ends lost 3 bases at V and 4 bases at J; junction bases unmatched: 6. The CDR3 extends over 14 amino acids. The germline gives CDR1 MNHEY, CDR2 SMNVEV (reference sequence). CDR3 sequence: CASSLGQTTYEQYF. The CDR3 coding sequence is TGTGCCAGCAGTTTGGGACAGACTACTTACGAGCAGTACTTC.

This chain links TRBV18 with TRBJ2-3, with 15 bases identical to TRBD2. Trimming cost V 5 bases and J 4 bases; bases outside gene matches: 7. The CDR3 length is 17 residues. Per the germline V gene, CDR1 is KGHSH and CDR2 is LQKENI. CDR3 sequence reads: CASSMGLAGGSADTQYF. The CDR3 DNA sequence: TGTGCCAGCTCAATGGGACTAGCGGGAGGTTCAGCAGATACGCAGTATTTT.

The gene calls are TRBV12-3 or TRBV12-4 and TRBJ1-1; D is undetermined. Trimming took off 7 bases at V and 0 bases at J, with 9 bases between the two ends. This CDR3 spans 13 amino acids. The CDR3 coding sequence is TGTGCCAGCACCCTACAGTTGAACACTGAAGCTTTCTTT. As protein: CASTLQLNTEAFF.

There are a few counts of this clone. The chain combines TRBV12-3 or TRBV12-4 with TRBJ2-3; a possible D gene is TRBD1 (6 bases). CDR3 size: 13 residues. V lost 3 bases and J lost 2, with 6 bases in between. CDR3 sequence: CASSLGATDTQYF. The DNA of the CDR3 is TGTGCCAGCAGTTTGGGGGCCACAGATACGCAGTATTTT.

J is TRBJ1-2 and V is TRBV6-6, with 8 bases lining up with TRBD1. The CDR3 runs to 13 residues. The germline V gene has CDR1 MNHNY and CDR2 SVGAGI (reference sequence). J lost 7 bases, V lost 6 bases, and 7 bases had no gene match. The chain's CDR3 is CASSEQGASGYTF. In nucleotides, the CDR3 is TGTGCCAGCAGCGAGCAGGGGGCTAGTGGCTACACCTTC.

This rearrangement joins TRBV6-5 to TRBJ1-2, with D perhaps TRBD1 (5 bases). There are 12 residues in the CDR3. Trimming removed 9 bases at V and 5 bases at J, with 13 bases between. Germline V gene lookup returns CDR1 MNHEY and CDR2 SVGAGI. CDR3 bases: TGTGCCAGTTTTGGGGCCTTATATGGCTACACCTTC. Amino acids: CASFGALYGYTF.

The chain has TRBV5-1 and TRBJ2-5, with a weak D call TRBD2 (6 bases). CDR1 is SGHRS, CDR2 YFSETQ, per germline. With 0 bases removed from V and 5 bases from J, the gap between germline ends came to 17 bases. CDR3 length: 16 residues. The CDR3 sequence: CASSLVGLPPGETQYF. Written as DNA, the CDR3 is TGCGCCAGCAGCTTGGTGGGACTTCCCCCAGGGGAGACCCAGTACTTC.

This clone was seen only a few times. This chain links TRBV19 with TRBJ2-3; 9 positions agree with TRBD2. Per germline, CDR1 LNHDA and CDR2 SQIVND (reference sequence). V lost 3 bases, J lost 2 bases, and 9 bases stayed unmatched. The CDR3 sequence is 17 residues long. CDR3 sequence: CASSIGRLAGPTDTQYF. The CDR3, as DNA: TGTGCCAGTAGTATCGGCCGCCTAGCGGGACCCACAGATACGCAGTATTTT. Combining the CDR3 with reference TRBV19 and TRBJ2-3 gives the whole variable domain DGGITQSPKYLFRKEGQNVTLSCEQNLNHDAMYWYRQDPGQGLRLIYYSQIVNDFQKGDIAEGYSVSREKKESFPLTVTSAQKNPTAFYLCASSIGRLAGPTDTQYFGPGTRLTVL.

The J gene is TRBJ2-7, the V gene TRBV6-5; TRBD1 is a possible D gene (6 bases). Germline CDR1 and CDR2: MNHEY and SVGAGI. The V gene lost 6 bases and the J gene lost 0 bases, with 12 bases spanning the gap. This CDR3 contains 14 residues. The DNA of the CDR3 is TGTGCCAGCAGCCAACAGGGTATCTCCTACGAGCAGTACTTC. It codes for CASSQQGISYEQYF.

The CDR3 reads CASSQLGHEQFF. Here the CDR3 DNA reads TGTGCCAGCAGCCAACTAGGCCATGAGCAGTTCTTC. The chain uses TRBV7-9 and TRBJ2-1; D is possibly TRBD2 (5 bases). Germline CDR1 and CDR2: SEHNR and FQNEAQ (reference sequence). The length of the CDR3 is 12 residues. V dropped 5 bases and J dropped 8 bases, with 10 bases sitting between them. Filled out from reference TRBV7-9 and TRBJ2-1, the complete variable domain reads DTGVSQNPRHKITKRGQNVTFRCDPISEHNRLYWYRQTLGQGPEFLTYFQNEAQLEKSRLLSDRFSAERPKGSFSTLEIQRTEQGDSAMYLCASSQLGHEQFFGPGTRLTVL.